These T cell receptor beta chains were read from a single sample in a study of blood T cell repertoires in COVID-19. TCRdb's table, derived via immunoSEQ multiplex PCR, lists solely in-frame clones and lacks some. This table has 250,000 to 350,000 clones, around 85% appearing once. The source material was PBMCs or T cells enriched from blood (not recorded which). The source is a woman aged 45-65 years who had recovered from COVID-19. CDR3s include the opening cysteine and the closing phenylalanine or tryptophan. The D gene is left open where the match is weak. Not every row has a clone size; where given, it reads once, few, many or a size class.

d_gene | abundance | j_gene | v_gene | CDR3aa | CDR3nt
- | - | TRBJ1-2 | TRBV12-3/TRBV12-4 | CASSLEAGLYTF | TGTGCCAGCAGTTTAGAGGCAGGGCTGTACACCTTC
- | - | TRBJ2-7 | TRBV15 | CATSRDLWGGHTDEQYF | TGTGCCACCAGCAGAGATCTCTGGGGGGGACATACGGACGAGCAGTACTTC
- | - | TRBJ2-3 | TRBV28 | CASSFLDTQYF | TGTGCCAGCAGTTTTCTGGATACGCAGTATTTT
TRBD2 | - | TRBJ2-2 | TRBV4-3 | CASSQEVEGGSTGELFF | TGCGCCAGCAGCCAAGAAGTGGAGGGAGGGTCTACCGGGGAGCTGTTTTTT
TRBD1 | - | TRBJ1-5 | TRBV7-8 | CASTMTGGFNQPQHF | TGTGCCAGCACCATGACAGGGGGCTTCAATCAGCCCCAGCATTTT
- | - | TRBJ1-1 | TRBV7-3 | CASSLQMNTEAFF | TGTGCCAGCAGCTTGCAGATGAACACTGAAGCTTTCTTT
TRBD1 | - | TRBJ2-1 | TRBV5-6 | CASSLPGTGGRNEQFF | TGTGCCAGCAGCTTGCCGGGGACAGGGGGCCGGAATGAGCAGTTCTTC
- | once | TRBJ2-6 | TRBV9 | CASSRVAGANVLTF | TGTGCCAGCAGCCGAGTAGCGGGGGCCAACGTCCTGACTTTC
- | - | TRBJ1-4 | TRBV7-9 | CASSWVGDEKLFF | TGTGCCAGCAGCTGGGTGGGAGATGAAAAACTGTTTTTT
TRBD2 | - | TRBJ2-5 | TRBV5-4 | CASSLRREQETQYF | TGTGCCAGCAGCTTGCGGCGGGAGCAAGAGACCCAGTACTTC
TRBD1 | - | TRBJ2-5 | TRBV18 | CASSPLDRGETQYF | TGTGCCAGCTCACCCCTCGACAGGGGAGAGACCCAGTACTTC
TRBD1 | - | TRBJ2-7 | TRBV5-1 | CASRAGQGYYEQYF | TGCGCCAGCAGAGCGGGACAGGGGTACTACGAGCAGTACTTC
- | - | TRBJ2-1 | TRBV4-3 | CASSQGTWLNEQFF | TGCGCCAGCAGCCAAGGCACATGGCTCAATGAGCAGTTCTTC
- | - | TRBJ1-1 | TRBV18 | CASSPFGEDTEAFF | TGTGCCAGCTCACCGTTCGGGGAGGACACTGAAGCTTTCTTT
- | - | TRBJ2-3 | TRBV21-1 | CASSKRGDTQYF | TGTGCCAGCAGCAAGAGAGGAGATACGCAGTATTTT
TRBD1 | - | TRBJ2-7 | TRBV30 | CAWSMGQGAEEQYF | TGTGCCTGGAGTATGGGACAGGGGGCGGAAGAGCAGTACTTC
- | - | TRBJ1-6 | TRBV6-5 | CASRLQGGSPLHF | TGTGCCAGCAGACTTCAGGGCGGCTCACCCCTCCACTTT
- | - | TRBJ1-6 | TRBV19 | CASSYTVGSPLHF | TGTGCCAGTAGCTACACTGTCGGGTCACCCCTCCACTTT